The T cell receptor (beta chain) described here comes from a study of blood T cells in healthy people across ages. This clonotype came up many times. Its antigen remains unknown. The germline V and J ends were trimmed by 9 bases and 6 bases, with 13 bases remaining between them. The CDR3 totals 12 residues. CDR1 and CDR2 (germline): ENHRY, SYGVKD. Drawn from each donor were 7.5 to 10 milliliters of peripheral blood. Study findings and constraints: Versus aged donors, long-lived donors had higher diversity and more naive CD4+ cells.

The use of a sample-barcoded 5' primer and a J-beta primer mix characterized a second PCR of roughly 7 to 11 cycles. Each cDNA was tagged by a template-switch adaptor containing 12 random nucleotides. TCRdb independently ran MiXCR on the 5' RACE reads; one entry per CDR3 protein. This repertoire shows approximately 700,000 distinct CDR3 sequences, approximately 29% found once; its top ten account for approximately 15%. The gene calls are TRBV10-3 and TRBJ2-3, with D possibly TRBD1 on 6 matching bases. This TCR was sampled from a woman of 80 years or more in good health. Sequencing was done on a sample of blood. The CDR3 sequence is CAIKDRLDTQYF. Here the CDR3 DNA reads TGTGCCATAAAAGACAGGTTGGATACGCAGTATTTT.